The 13 T cell receptor beta chains given below trace back to one sample, sequenced in a study of cytomegalovirus exposure and HLA in healthy donors. The PCR employed 60 Vbeta primers together with 13 Jbeta primers. TCRdb keeps only in-frame clones here, not all; method: immunoSEQ multiplex PCR. The sample holds more than 90,000 clones; 81% are singletons and the top ten take less than 5%. Specimen: PBMCs. The receptors were sampled from a woman aged 70 to 79 in good health and CMV-seropositive.

The DNA for the CDR3 is TGTGCCAGCAGGGGGACAGCAGCCAAAAACATTCAGTACTTC. It yields the protein CASRGTAAKNIQYF. The V gene is TRBV27, the J gene TRBJ2-4, with 7 bases matching TRBD1. This CDR3 is built from 14 residues. The junction had 2 bases not matched to a gene; V was cut back by 6 bases and J by 0 bases. CDR1 MNHEY and CDR2 SMNVEV come from the germline V gene (reference sequence).

The chain has TRBV7-2 and TRBJ1-5; TRBD1 matches at 8 bases. This CDR3 has 16 residues. Germline CDR1 and CDR2: SGHTA and FQGNSA. V was clipped by 0 bases and J by 6 bases; unmatched bases: 7. CDR3 protein: CASSLAGQGPSQPQHF. CDR3 coding DNA: TGTGCCAGCAGCTTAGCAGGACAGGGCCCCAGTCAGCCCCAGCATTTT. Variable domain in full (rest from reference TRBV7-2 and TRBJ1-5): GAGVSQSPSNKVTEKGKDVELRCDPISGHTALYWYRQSLGQGLEFLIYFQGNSAPDKSGLPSDRFSAERTGGSVSTLTIQRTQQEDSAVYLCASSLAGQGPSQPQHFGDGTRLSIL.

This clone appeared a few times. This chain uses TRBV29-1 with TRBJ1-1; TRBD1 matches 8 bases. The germline V gene has CDR1 SQVTM and CDR2 ANQGSEA. The CDR3 is made up of 12 amino acids. Trimming took 6 bases from V and 5 from J; bases not matched to a gene: 5. Here the CDR3 DNA reads TGCAGCGTCCTCAGGGGGCGAACTGAAGCTTTCTTT. Protein: CSVLRGRTEAFF.

The gene calls are TRBV15 and TRBJ2-2; 10 nucleotides line up with TRBD2. The CDR3 contains 16 residues. Trimming cost V 1 base and J 7 bases; bases outside gene matches: 6. Per the germline V gene, CDR1 is LNHNV and CDR2 is YYDKDF (reference sequence). CDR3 nucleotides: TGTGCCACCAGCAGAGGGCTAGCGGGAGAACACGGGGAGCTGTTTTTT. Translated: CATSRGLAGEHGELFF.

The chain joins TRBV6-5 to TRBJ1-2; D perhaps matches TRBD1 (5 bases). The CDR3 consists of 14 residues. Germline V gene lookup returns CDR1 MNHEY and CDR2 SVGAGI. V lost 7 bases and J 4 bases, leaving 16 bases between the germline ends. CDR3: CASTRGGTGYGYTF. The CDR3 coding sequence is TGTGCCAGCACCCGAGGAGGGACGGGCTATGGCTACACCTTC.

The V gene is TRBV7-8, the J gene TRBJ2-3; 8 positions agree with TRBD2. The V gene's germline CDR1 is SGHVS and CDR2 FQNEAQ. The CDR3 loop spans 16 amino acids. Trimming cost V 1 base and J 3 bases; bases outside gene matches: 6. DNA for the CDR3: TGTGCCAGCAGCTTAGGGACTAGCTCATTTACAGATACGCAGTATTTT. Residues: CASSLGTSSFTDTQYF.

The count of this clone is one. The chain employs TRBV7-2 and TRBJ1-1; D unclear. CDR1 is SGHTA and CDR2 is FQGNSA in the germline V gene. V was clipped by 1 base and J by 5 bases, with 14 bases between them. The CDR3 covers 15 residues. CDR3 loop: CASSLEPIGGTEAFF. In DNA form, the CDR3 reads TGTGCCAGCAGCTTAGAGCCAATCGGAGGAACTGAAGCTTTCTTT.

The V and J genes are TRBV6-5 and TRBJ2-1; maybe TRBD2 (6 bases). The germline V and J ends were trimmed by 6 bases and 7 bases, with 10 bases remaining between them. Germline CDR1 and CDR2: MNHEY and SVGAGI. This CDR3 has 12 residues. The CDR3 DNA follows: TGTGCCAGCAGGATAGCGGATAATGAGCAGTTCTTC. Translated, it gives CASRIADNEQFF.

J is TRBJ2-3 and V is TRBV6-1; 7 bases are shared with TRBD1. J gave up 2 bases and V 3 bases, and 8 bases lay outside the gene matches. Germline V lookup: CDR1 MNHNS, CDR2 SASEGT. This CDR3 is built from 16 residues. The CDR3 reads CASSERPGQYTDTQYF. DNA of the CDR3: TGTGCCAGCAGTGAGCGGCCGGGACAGTACACAGATACGCAGTATTTT.

The chain couples TRBV11-2 to TRBJ2-1; 10 positions agree with TRBD2. The CDR3 is 15 amino acids. Germline CDR1 SGHAT, CDR2 FQNNGV. Losses at the gene ends were 0 bases for V and 7 bases for J; bases not matched to a gene: 3. The CDR3 loop reads CASSLDALAGNEQFF. DNA of the CDR3: TGTGCCAGCAGCTTAGACGCACTAGCGGGGAATGAGCAGTTCTTC.

This clone was counted between two and nine times. The chain couples TRBV6-5 to TRBJ2-1, with a weak D call TRBD2 (7 bases). Per the germline V gene, CDR1 is MNHEY and CDR2 is SVGAGI. Trimming removed 5 bases at V and 6 bases at J, with 11 bases between. This CDR3 has 13 residues. In DNA form, the CDR3 reads TGTGCCAGCAGTGATAGGGGGGGCAATGAGCAGTTCTTC. Protein: CASSDRGGNEQFF.

This clone was seen a few times. In nucleotides, the CDR3 is TGTGCCAGCACCCCAAGGGGACTTCTGGGTGATGAAGCTTTCTTT. Translation: CASTPRGLLGDEAFF. The gene calls are TRBV6-1 and TRBJ1-1; possible D gene TRBD1, 5 bases. The CDR3 is 15 residues long. V lost 7 bases to trimming and J lost 7 bases, with 22 bases between them. In germline, CDR1 is MNHNS, CDR2 SASEGT.

In this sample, this clone turned up once. The chain employs TRBV27 and TRBJ2-5; D call uncertain. The DNA matches TRBJ2-7 better at its end, which makes the J call doubtful. CDR3 length equals 14 residues. In germline, CDR1 is MNHEY, CDR2 SMNVEV (reference sequence). The CDR3, as DNA: TGTGCCAGCAGTTTATCCCGCGGATCCTACGAGCAGTACTTC. This gives the protein CASSLSRGSYEQYF.